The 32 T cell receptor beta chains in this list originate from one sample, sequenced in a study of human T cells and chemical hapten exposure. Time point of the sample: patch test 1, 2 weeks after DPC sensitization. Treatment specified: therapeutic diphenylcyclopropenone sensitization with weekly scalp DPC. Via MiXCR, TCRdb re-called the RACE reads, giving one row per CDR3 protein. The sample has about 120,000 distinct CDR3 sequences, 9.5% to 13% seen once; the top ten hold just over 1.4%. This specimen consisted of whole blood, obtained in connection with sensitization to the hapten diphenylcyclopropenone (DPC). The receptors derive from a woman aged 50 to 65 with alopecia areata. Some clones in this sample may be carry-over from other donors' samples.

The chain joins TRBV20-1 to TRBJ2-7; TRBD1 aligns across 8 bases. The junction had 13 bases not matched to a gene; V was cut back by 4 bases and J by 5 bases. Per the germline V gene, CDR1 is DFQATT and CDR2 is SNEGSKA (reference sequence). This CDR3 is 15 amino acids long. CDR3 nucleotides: TGCAGTGCTAAAAAGACAGGGGATAATCGTAACGAGCAGTACTTC. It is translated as CSAKKTGDNRNEQYF.

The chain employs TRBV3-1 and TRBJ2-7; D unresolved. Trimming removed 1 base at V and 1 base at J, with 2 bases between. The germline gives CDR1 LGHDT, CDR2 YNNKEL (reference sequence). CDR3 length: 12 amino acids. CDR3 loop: CASSQVSYEQYF. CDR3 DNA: TGTGCCAGCAGCCAAGTGTCCTACGAGCAGTACTTC.

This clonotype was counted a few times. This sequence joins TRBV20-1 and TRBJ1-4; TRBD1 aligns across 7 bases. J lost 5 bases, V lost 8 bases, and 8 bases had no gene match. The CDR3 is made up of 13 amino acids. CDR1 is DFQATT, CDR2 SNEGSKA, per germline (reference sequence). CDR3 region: CSTRQGYNEKLFF. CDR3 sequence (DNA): TGCAGTACCCGACAGGGATACAATGAAAAACTGTTTTTT.

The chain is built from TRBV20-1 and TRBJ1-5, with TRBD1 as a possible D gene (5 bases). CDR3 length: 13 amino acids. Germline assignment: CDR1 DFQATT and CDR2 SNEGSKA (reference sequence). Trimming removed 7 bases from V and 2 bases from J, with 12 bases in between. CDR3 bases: TGCAGTGGTTGGGGCTTGGGCAATCAGCCCCAGCATTTT. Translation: CSGWGLGNQPQHF.

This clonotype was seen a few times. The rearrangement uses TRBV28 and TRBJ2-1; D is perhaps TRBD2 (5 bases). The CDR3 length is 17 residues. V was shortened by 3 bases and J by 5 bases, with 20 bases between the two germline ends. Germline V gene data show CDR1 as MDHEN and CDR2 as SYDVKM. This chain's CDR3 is CASSFSPTRPLNNEQFF. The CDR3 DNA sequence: TGTGCCAGCAGTTTCTCTCCTACTAGACCCTTGAACAATGAGCAGTTCTTC.

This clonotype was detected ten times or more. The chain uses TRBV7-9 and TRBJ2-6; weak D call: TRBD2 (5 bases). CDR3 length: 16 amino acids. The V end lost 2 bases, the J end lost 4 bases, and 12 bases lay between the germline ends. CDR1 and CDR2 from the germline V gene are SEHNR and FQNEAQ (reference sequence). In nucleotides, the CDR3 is TGTGCCAGCAGCTTATTGGGAGCAATGGGGGCCAACGTCCTGACTTTC. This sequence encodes CASSLLGAMGANVLTF. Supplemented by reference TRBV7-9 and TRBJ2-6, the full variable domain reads DTGVSQNPRHKITKRGQNVTFRCDPISEHNRLYWYRQTLGQGPEFLTYFQNEAQLEKSRLLSDRFSAERPKGSFSTLEIQRTEQGDSAMYLCASSLLGAMGANVLTFGAGSRLTVL.

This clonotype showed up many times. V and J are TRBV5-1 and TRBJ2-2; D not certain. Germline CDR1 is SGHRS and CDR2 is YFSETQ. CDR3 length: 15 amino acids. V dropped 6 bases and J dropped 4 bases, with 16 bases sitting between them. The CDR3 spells CASIPDQRATGELFF. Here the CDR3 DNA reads TGCGCCAGCATCCCGGACCAGCGAGCCACCGGGGAGCTGTTTTTT.

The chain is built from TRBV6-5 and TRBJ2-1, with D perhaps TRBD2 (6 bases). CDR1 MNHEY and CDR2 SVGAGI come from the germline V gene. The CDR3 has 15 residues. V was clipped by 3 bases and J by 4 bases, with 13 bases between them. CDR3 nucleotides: TGTGCCAGCAGTTATAGGGACTCCATGTACAATGAGCAGTTCTTC. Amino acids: CASSYRDSMYNEQFF.

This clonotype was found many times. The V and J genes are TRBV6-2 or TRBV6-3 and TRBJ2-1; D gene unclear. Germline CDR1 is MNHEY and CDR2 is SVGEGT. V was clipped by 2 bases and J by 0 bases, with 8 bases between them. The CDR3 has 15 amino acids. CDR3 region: CASSYVWGSYNEQFF. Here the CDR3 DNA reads TGTGCCAGCAGTTACGTATGGGGCTCCTACAATGAGCAGTTCTTC.

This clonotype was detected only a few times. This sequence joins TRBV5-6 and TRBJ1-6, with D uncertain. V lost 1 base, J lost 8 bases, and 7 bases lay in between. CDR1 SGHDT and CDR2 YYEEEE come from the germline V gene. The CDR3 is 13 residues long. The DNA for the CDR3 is TGTGCCAGCAGCTTGCTACATGATTCACCCCTCCACTTT. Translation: CASSLLHDSPLHF. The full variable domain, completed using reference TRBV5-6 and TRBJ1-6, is DAGVTQSPTHLIKTRGQQVTLRCSPKSGHDTVSWYQQALGQGPQFIFQYYEEEERQRGNFPDRFSGHQFPNYSSELNVNALLLGDSALYLCASSLLHDSPLHFGNGTRLTVT.

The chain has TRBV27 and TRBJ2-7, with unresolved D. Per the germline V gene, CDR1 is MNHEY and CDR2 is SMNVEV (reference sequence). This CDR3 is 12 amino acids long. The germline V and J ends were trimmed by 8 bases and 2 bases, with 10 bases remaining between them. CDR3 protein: CASGKIPYEQYF. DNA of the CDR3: TGTGCCAGCGGGAAGATTCCCTACGAGCAGTACTTC.

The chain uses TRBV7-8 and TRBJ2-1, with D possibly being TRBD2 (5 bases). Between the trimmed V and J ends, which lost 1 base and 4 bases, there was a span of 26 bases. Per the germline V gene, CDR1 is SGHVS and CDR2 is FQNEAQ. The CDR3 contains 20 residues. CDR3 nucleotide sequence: TGTGCCAGCAGCTTAGTAGTGAGCCGGGGTCGGGCCCAAATATACAATGAGCAGTTCTTC. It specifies CASSLVVSRGRAQIYNEQFF.

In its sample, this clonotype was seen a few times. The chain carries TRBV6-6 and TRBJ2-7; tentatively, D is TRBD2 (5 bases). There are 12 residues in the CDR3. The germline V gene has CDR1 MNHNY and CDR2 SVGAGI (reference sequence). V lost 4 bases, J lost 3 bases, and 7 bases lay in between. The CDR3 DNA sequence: TGTGCCAGCAGTTCAGACTACTACGAGCAGTACTTC. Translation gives CASSSDYYEQYF.

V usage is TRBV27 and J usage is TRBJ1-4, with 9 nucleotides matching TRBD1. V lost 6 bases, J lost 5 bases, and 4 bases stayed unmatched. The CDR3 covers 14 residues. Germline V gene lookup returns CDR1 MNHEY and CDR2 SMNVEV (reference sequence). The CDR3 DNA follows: TGTGCCAGCAGGGGACAGGGTGGGAATGAAAAACTGTTTTTT. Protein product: CASRGQGGNEKLFF.

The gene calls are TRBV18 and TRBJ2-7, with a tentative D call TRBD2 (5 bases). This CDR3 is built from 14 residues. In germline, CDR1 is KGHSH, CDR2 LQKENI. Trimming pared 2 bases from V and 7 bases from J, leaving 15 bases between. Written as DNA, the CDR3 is TGTGCCAGCTCACCAGGCCTAGAGGGCTGGGAGCAGTACTTC. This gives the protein CASSPGLEGWEQYF.

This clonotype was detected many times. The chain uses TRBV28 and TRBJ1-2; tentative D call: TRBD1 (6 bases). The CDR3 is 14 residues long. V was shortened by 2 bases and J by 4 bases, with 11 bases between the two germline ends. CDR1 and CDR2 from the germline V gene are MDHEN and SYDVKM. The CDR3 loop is CASSLIGGAYGYTF. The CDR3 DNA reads TGTGCCAGCAGTTTAATTGGGGGCGCCTATGGCTACACCTTC.

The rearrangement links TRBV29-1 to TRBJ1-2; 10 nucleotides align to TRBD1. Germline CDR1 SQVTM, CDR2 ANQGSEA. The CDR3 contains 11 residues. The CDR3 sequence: CGDRGRGGYTF. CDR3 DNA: TGCGGCGACAGGGGGCGGGGTGGCTACACCTTC. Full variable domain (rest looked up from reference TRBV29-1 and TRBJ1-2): SAVISQKPSRDICQRGTSLTIQCQVDSQVTMMFWYRQQPGQSLTLIATANQGSEATYESGFVIDKFPISRPNLTFSTLTVSNMSPEDSSIYLCGDRGRGGYTFGSGTRLTVV.

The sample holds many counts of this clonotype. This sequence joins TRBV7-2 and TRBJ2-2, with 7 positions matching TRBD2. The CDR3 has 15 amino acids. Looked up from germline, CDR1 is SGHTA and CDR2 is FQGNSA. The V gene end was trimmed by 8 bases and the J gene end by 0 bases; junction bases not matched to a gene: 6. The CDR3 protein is CASVRLAANTGELFF. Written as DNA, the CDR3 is TGTGCCAGCGTACGACTAGCCGCGAACACCGGGGAGCTGTTTTTT.

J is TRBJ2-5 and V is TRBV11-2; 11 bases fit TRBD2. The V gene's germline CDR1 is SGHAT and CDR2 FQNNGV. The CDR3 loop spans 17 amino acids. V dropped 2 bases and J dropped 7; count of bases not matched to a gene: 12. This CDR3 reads CASSLTTMTSGDWTQYF. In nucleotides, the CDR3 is TGTGCCAGCAGCTTAACTACAATGACTAGCGGGGATTGGACCCAGTACTTC.

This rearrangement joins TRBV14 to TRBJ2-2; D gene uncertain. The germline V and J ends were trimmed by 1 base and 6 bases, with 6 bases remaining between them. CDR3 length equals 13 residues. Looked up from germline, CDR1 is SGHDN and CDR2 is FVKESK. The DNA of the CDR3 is TGTGCCAGCAGCCAAGGCTGGGCCGGGGAGCTGTTTTTT. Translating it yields CASSQGWAGELFF.

CDR3: CSVRGLNTEAFF. The CDR3 DNA is TGCAGCGTCCGGGGCTTGAACACTGAAGCTTTCTTT. The chain has TRBV29-1 and TRBJ1-1; D possibly corresponds to TRBD1 (5 bases). Trimming pared 6 bases from V and 0 bases from J, leaving 8 bases between. CDR3 size: 12 residues. In germline, CDR1 is SQVTM, CDR2 ANQGSEA.

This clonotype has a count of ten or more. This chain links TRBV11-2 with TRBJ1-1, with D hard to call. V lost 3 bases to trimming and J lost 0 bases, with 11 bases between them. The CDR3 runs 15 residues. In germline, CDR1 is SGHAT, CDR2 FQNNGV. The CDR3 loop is CASSFLLSMNTEAFF. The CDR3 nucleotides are TGTGCCAGCAGCTTTCTCCTTTCCATGAACACTGAAGCTTTCTTT.

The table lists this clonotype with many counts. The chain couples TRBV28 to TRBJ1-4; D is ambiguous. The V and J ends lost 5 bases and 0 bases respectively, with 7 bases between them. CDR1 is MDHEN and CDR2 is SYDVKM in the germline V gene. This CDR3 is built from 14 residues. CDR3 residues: CASSPRPTNEKLFF. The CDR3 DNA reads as TGTGCCAGCAGTCCCCGGCCAACTAATGAAAAACTGTTTTTT. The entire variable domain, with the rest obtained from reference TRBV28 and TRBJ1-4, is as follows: DVKVTQSSRYLVKRTGEKVFLECVQDMDHENMFWYRQDPGLGLRLIYFSYDVKMKEKGDIPEGYSVSREKKERFSLILESASTNQTSMYLCASSPRPTNEKLFFGSGTQLSVL.

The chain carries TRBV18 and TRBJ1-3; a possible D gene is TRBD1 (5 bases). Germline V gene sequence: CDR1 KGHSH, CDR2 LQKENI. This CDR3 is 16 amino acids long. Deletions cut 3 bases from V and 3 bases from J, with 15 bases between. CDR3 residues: CASSPPGRGGGNTIYF. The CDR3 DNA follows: TGTGCCAGCTCACCTCCGGGACGGGGAGGTGGAAACACCATATATTTT. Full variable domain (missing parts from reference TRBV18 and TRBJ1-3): NAGVMQNPRHLVRRRGQEARLRCSPMKGHSHVYWYRQLPEEGLKFMVYLQKENIIDESGMPKERFSAEFPKEGPSILRIQQVVRGDSAAYFCASSPPGRGGGNTIYFGEGSWLTVV.

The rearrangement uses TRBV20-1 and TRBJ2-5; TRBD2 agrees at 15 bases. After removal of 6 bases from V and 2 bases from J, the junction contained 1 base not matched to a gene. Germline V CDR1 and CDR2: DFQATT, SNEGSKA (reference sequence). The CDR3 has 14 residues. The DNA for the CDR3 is TGCAGTGCGGGGACTAGCGGGAGGCAAGAGACCCAGTACTTC. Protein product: CSAGTSGRQETQYF.

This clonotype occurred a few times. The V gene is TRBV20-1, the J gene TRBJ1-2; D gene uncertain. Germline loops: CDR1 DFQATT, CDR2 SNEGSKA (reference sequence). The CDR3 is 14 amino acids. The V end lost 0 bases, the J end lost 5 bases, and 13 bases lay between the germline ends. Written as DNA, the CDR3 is TGCAGTGCTAGAGACCCAGCCTTCCTTTATGGCTACACCTTC. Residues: CSARDPAFLYGYTF.

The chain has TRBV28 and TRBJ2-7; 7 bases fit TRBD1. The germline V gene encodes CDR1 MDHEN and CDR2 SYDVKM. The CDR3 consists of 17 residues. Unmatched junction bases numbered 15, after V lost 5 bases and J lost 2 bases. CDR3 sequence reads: CASSHGDWTGGTYEQYF. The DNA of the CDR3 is TGTGCCAGCAGTCATGGGGATTGGACAGGCGGCACCTACGAGCAGTACTTC.

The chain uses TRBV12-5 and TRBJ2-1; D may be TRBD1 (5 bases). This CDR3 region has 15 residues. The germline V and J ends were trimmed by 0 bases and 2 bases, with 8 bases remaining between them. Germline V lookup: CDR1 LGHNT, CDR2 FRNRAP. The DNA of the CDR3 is TGTGCTAGTGGTTTGGTAAGGGGTACCTACAATGAGCAGTTCTTC. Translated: CASGLVRGTYNEQFF.

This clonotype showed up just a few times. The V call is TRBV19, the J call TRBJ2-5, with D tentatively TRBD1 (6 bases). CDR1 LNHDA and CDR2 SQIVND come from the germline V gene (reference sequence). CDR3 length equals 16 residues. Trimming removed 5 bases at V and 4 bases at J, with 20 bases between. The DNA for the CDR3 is TGTGCCAGTAGTGGGGTGGGGGCCCTGGTTGGAGAGACCCAGTACTTC. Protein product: CASSGVGALVGETQYF.

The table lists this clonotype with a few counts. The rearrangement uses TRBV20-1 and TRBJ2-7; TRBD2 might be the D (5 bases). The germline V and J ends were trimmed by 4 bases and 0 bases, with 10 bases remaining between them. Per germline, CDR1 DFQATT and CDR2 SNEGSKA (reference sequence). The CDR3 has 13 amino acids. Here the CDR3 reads CSAIDGVSYEQYF. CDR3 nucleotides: TGCAGTGCTATTGACGGGGTCTCCTACGAGCAGTACTTC.

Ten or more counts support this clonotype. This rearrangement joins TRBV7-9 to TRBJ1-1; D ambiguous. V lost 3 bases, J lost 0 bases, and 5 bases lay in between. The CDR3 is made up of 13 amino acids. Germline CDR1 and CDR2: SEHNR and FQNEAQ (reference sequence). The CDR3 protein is CASSFDMNTEAFF. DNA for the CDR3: TGTGCCAGCAGCTTTGATATGAACACTGAAGCTTTCTTT.

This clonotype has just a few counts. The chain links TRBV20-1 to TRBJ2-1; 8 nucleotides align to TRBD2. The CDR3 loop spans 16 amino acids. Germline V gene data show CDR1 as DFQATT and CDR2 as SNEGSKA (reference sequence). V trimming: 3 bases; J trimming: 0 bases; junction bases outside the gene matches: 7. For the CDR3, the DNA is TGCAGTGCTAGGGTCACTAGCGGTATCTCCTACAATGAGCAGTTCTTC. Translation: CSARVTSGISYNEQFF.